The clone carrying this TCR beta chain was seen more than once but under ten times. What it binds is unknown. The CDR3 has 12 amino acids. The germline V gene encodes CDR1 SGHTA and CDR2 FQGNSA. Trimming removed 0 bases from V and 8 bases from J, with 5 bases in between. The data derive from a study of cytotoxic CD8 clonotypes in ibrutinib-treated CLL. Background on the study: Response samples were taken after a median of around twelve months on treatment, range 6 to 36.

TCRdb's table, derived via immunoSEQ multiplex PCR, lists solely in-frame clones and lacks some. The sample consists of 250,000 to 350,000 clones, more than 70% of them appearing once. Study-level points and caveats: Circulating CD8+ T-cell counts were tracked by baseline clonality, which exceeded that of age-matched healthy donors. Timing of sampling differed between sustained-remission and progressing patients. Rising at ibrutinib response, clonality subsequently fell back toward baseline at progression.

Sample: PBMCs, taken at disease progression, from a patient treated with ibrutinib. The V call is TRBV7-2, the J call TRBJ2-1; D may match TRBD1 or TRBD2 (5 bases each). This receptor was taken from a human donor with chronic lymphocytic leukemia. The CDR3 DNA follows: TGTGCCAGCAGCTTAGCGGGACATGAGCAGTTCTTC. It specifies CASSLAGHEQFF.